Listed here are 7 T cell receptor beta chains from one sample, sequenced in a study of blood T cell repertoires in COVID-19. Only in-frame clones appear in the TCRdb table, and some are missing; sequencing was by immunoSEQ multiplex PCR. The data show over 150,000 clones, roughly 76% seen once. Sequenced sample: peripheral blood. Every receptor here comes from a woman over 75 with COVID-19, enrolled during active disease.

This chain uses TRBV6-5 with TRBJ1-1; D call uncertain. The CDR3 has 13 residues. Germline-derived CDR1 and CDR2 are MNHEY and SVGAGI. Trimming took 6 bases from V and 0 from J, leaving 8 bases between them. This chain's CDR3 is CASSQEVNTEAFF. CDR3 DNA: TGTGCCAGCAGCCAAGAGGTGAACACTGAAGCTTTCTTT.

This clone was seen only once. The chain combines TRBV19 with TRBJ1-1; D is possibly TRBD1 (5 bases). The CDR3 totals 13 residues. Germline values: CDR1 LNHDA, CDR2 SQIVND (reference sequence). The V end lost 7 bases, the J end lost 4 bases, and 13 bases lay between the germline ends. The CDR3 DNA reads TGTGCCAGTACCTGGGGCCAGGGCACTGAAGCTTTCTTT. Translation: CASTWGQGTEAFF. The full variable domain, its missing parts supplied by reference TRBV19 and TRBJ1-1, is DGGITQSPKYLFRKEGQNVTLSCEQNLNHDAMYWYRQDPGQGLRLIYYSQIVNDFQKGDIAEGYSVSREKKESFPLTVTSAQKNPTAFYLCASTWGQGTEAFFGQGTRLTVV.

This chain connects TRBV6-6 to TRBJ2-1; 7 bases are shared with TRBD2. Trimming at V came to 5 bases and at J to 2 bases, leaving 12 bases not matched to a gene. The germline gives CDR1 MNHNY, CDR2 SVGAGI (reference sequence). The CDR3 length is 17 residues. CDR3 coding DNA: TGTGCCAGCAGTCGTCGACTAGCAGACCAGACCTACAATGAGCAGTTCTTC. Amino acids: CASSRRLADQTYNEQFF.

The chain uses TRBV7-2 and TRBJ2-7; D possibly corresponds to TRBD1 (5 bases). V lost 1 base, J lost 0 bases, and 19 bases lay in between. Germline loops: CDR1 SGHTA, CDR2 FQGNSA. This CDR3 has 18 residues. The CDR3 region is CASSLGGQGRIISYEQYF. The CDR3 bases are TGTGCCAGCAGCTTAGGGGGTCAGGGTAGGATCATCTCCTACGAGCAGTACTTC.

For this clone: The sample has other DNA sequences that encode this CDR3 too. V is TRBV24-1 and J is TRBJ1-3, with D perhaps matching TRBD1 (6 bases). This CDR3 is 15 amino acids long. Trimming removed 2 bases at V and 1 base at J, with 8 bases between. CDR1 is KGHDR, CDR2 SFDVKD, per germline. The CDR3: CATSDSRGSGNTIYF. In DNA, the CDR3 is TGTGCCACCAGTGATTCAAGGGGGTCTGGAAACACCATATATTTT.

This chain joins TRBV9 and TRBJ1-4; D is perhaps TRBD1 (6 bases). V lost 1 base, J lost 6 bases, and 22 bases lay in between. The V gene's germline CDR1 is SGDLS and CDR2 YYNGEE. CDR3 length: 18 residues. The CDR3: CASSVNPRQVEGDEKLFF. CDR3 nucleotides: TGTGCCAGCAGCGTAAACCCCCGACAGGTTGAGGGGGATGAAAAACTGTTTTTT.

This clone was seen a single time. The rearrangement links TRBV5-6 to TRBJ2-7; 9 bases fit TRBD2. Germline CDR1 reads SGHDT; CDR2 reads YYEEEE. This CDR3 is built from 15 residues. The junction had 6 bases not matched to a gene; V was cut back by 1 base and J by 4 bases. The CDR3 coding sequence is TGTGCCAGCAGCTTGACGGCTAGCGGGACTTACGAGCAGTACTTC. Translation: CASSLTASGTYEQYF.